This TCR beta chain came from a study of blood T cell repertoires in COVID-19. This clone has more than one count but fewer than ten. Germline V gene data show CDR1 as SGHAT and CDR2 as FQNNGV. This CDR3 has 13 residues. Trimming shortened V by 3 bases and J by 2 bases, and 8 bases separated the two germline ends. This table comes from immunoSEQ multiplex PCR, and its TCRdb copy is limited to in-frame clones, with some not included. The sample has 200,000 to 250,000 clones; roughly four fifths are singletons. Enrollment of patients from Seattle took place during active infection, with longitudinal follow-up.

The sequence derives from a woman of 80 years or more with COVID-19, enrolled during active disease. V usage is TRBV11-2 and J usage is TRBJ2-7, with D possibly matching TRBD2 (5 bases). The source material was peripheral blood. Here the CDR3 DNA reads TGTGCCAGCAGCTTTAGCGATGCCTACGAGCAGTACTTC. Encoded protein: CASSFSDAYEQYF.